This T cell receptor (beta chain) was recovered during a study of patients and donors after allogeneic stem cell transplantation. MiXCR was run by TCRdb on the RT-PCR reads, yielding one entry per CDR3 protein. The table has roughly 200,000 distinct CDR3 sequences, 41% seen once; the top ten hold 33%. V dropped 5 bases and J dropped 6; count of bases not matched to a gene: 7. The CDR3 has 14 amino acids. Per germline, CDR1 SEHNR and CDR2 FQNEAQ (reference sequence). The rearrangement joins TRBV7-9 to TRBJ2-3, with 8 bases identical to TRBD2. The specimen sequenced was blood, either unsorted or a sorted T cell fraction (not recorded which). The source of this sequence is a human donor who was either an allogeneic HSCT recipient or a stem cell or donor lymphocyte infusion donor (not recorded which). It is not recorded whose cells these are; they may come from a transplant donor. The CDR3 reads CASSASGGLDTQYF. The CDR3 nucleotides are TGTGCCAGCAGCGCTTCGGGAGGGCTGGATACGCAGTATTTT.